This TCR beta chain was recovered during a study of human T cells and chemical hapten exposure. This clonotype showed up many times. Time point of the sample: patch test 2, 6 weeks after DPC sensitization. Treatment described: therapeutic diphenylcyclopropenone sensitization with weekly scalp DPC. Between the trimmed V and J ends, which lost 3 bases and 6 bases, there was a span of 15 bases. The CDR3 has 14 residues. Germline CDR1 reads SGDLS; CDR2 reads YYNGEE. Unique molecular identifiers were affixed to discrete cDNA molecules within the library. Authors' data handling: A typical sample had around 90,000 TCRs, with roughly 20,000 to 700,000 overall. TCRdb ran MiXCR on the RACE reads and lists one entry per CDR3 protein. These V and J calls originate from TCRdb's pipeline instead of the authors' own analysis. In the table there are around 100,000 distinct CDR3 sequences, roughly 11% of which are singletons.

The V call is TRBV9, the J call TRBJ1-2, with unresolved D. The sample consisted of whole blood, taken in connection with sensitization to the hapten diphenylcyclopropenone (DPC). The sequence came from a woman in her 40s with alopecia areata. Some clones in this sample may be carry-over from other donors' samples. CDR3 sequence reads: CASSDPGVRNGYTF. The CDR3 region has the DNA TGTGCCAGCAGCGACCCCGGGGTGAGGAATGGCTACACCTTC.